This T cell receptor (beta chain) is from a study of regulatory T cells in long-lasting Graves disease. Study-wide background: To qualify as persistent, Graves' disease required over 5 years of antithyroid drugs with positive TSH receptor antibodies.

Relying on iRepertoire HTBI primers and Arm-PCR of CDR3 regions, the team built TCR beta libraries. Authors' processing steps: Across samples, 55 to 75 TRBV and some 15 TRBJ segments were found. Each CDR3 protein gets one entry after TCRdb re-called the multiplex PCR reads with MiXCR. Here the V and J calls rest on TCRdb's processing, not on the authors' analysis. The sample holds under 450,000 distinct CDR3 sequences; 23% are singletons and the top ten take roughly 26%. This clonotype came up many times. Its antigen is not identified. Time point here: persistent/refractory GD, antithyroid drugs over 5 years with positive TRAb. Extracted PBMC RNA gave rise to the TCR library. The CDR3 consists of 16 residues. V was pared by 6 bases and J by 0 bases, with 8 bases of the junction left unmatched. CDR1 and CDR2 from the germline V gene are MDHEN and SYDVKM. Overall study results and limits: Newly diagnosed patients had higher TCR diversity than persistent Graves' patients did.

The sample in question was peripheral blood mononuclear cells (PBMCs), obtained when the disease was refractory, from a patient treated with antithyroid drugs. The receptor was isolated from a female donor with Graves disease. The chain has TRBV28 and TRBJ1-5, with 7 bases lining up with TRBD1. For the CDR3, the DNA is TGTGCCAGCAGGTTGGGACAGACATATAGCAATCAGCCCCAGCATTTT. This encodes CASRLGQTYSNQPQHF.